These T cell receptor beta chains were read from a single sample in a study of long-term antiretroviral therapy in people with HIV. Produced via immunoSEQ multiplex PCR; TCRdb's table is partial and in-frame only. The sample holds 7,500 to 8,500 clones, more than 65% seen once. Source: unsorted PBMCs, taken around 2.7 years before starting antiretroviral therapy. The source is a middle-aged man with HIV. The CDR3 runs from the conserved cysteine through the conserved F or W. Each record gives: J gene, D gene, V gene, clone size, CDR3 protein, CDR3 DNA. D genes are given only for firm matches. Part of the rows lack a size; the others show once, few, many or a class for expanded clones.

J: TRBJ1-4; D: TRBD1; V: TRBV5-8; size: NA; CDR3: CASTTGDATNEKLFF; DNA: TGTGCCAGCACGACAGGGGACGCAACTAATGAAAAACTGTTTTTT
J: TRBJ2-1; D: TRBD1; V: TRBV5-4; size: NA; CDR3: CASSLVRDRRIHEQFF; DNA: TGTGCCAGCAGCTTGGTCCGGGACAGGCGGATTCATGAGCAGTTCTTC
J: TRBJ1-6; D: NA; V: TRBV12-5; size: NA; CDR3: CASGLTLEGNSPLHF; DNA: TGTGCTAGTGGTTTGACTCTTGAGGGTAATTCACCCCTCCACTTT
J: TRBJ2-2; D: NA; V: TRBV10-3; size: NA; CDR3: CAISEREGGEAGELFF; DNA: TGTGCCATCAGTGAGCGCGAAGGCGGGGAGGCCGGGGAGCTGTTTTTT
J: TRBJ2-7; D: TRBD1; V: TRBV7-2; size: NA; CDR3: CASSSQGEGEQYF; DNA: TGTGCCAGCAGCTCTCAGGGGGAAGGCGAGCAGTACTTC
J: TRBJ1-3; D: NA; V: TRBV4-2; size: NA; CDR3: CASSQVFRPYSGNTIYF; DNA: TGTGCCAGCAGCCAAGTTTTCAGGCCCTACTCTGGAAACACCATATATTTT
J: TRBJ1-1; D: NA; V: TRBV6-5; size: NA; CDR3: CASSYSTGAEAFF; DNA: TGTGCCAGCAGTTACTCGACGGGGGCTGAAGCTTTCTTT
J: TRBJ1-1; D: TRBD1; V: TRBV19; size: NA; CDR3: CASRAGTGRTEAFF; DNA: TGTGCCAGTAGAGCCGGGACAGGGCGGACTGAAGCTTTCTTT
J: TRBJ1-1; D: NA; V: TRBV6-5; size: few; CDR3: CASSGGPRGAFF; DNA: TGTGCCAGCAGTGGGGGCCCAAGGGGAGCTTTCTTT
J: TRBJ1-2; D: TRBD1; V: TRBV5-6; size: NA; CDR3: CASSGGTANNYGYTF; DNA: TGTGCCAGCAGCGGCGGGACAGCGAATAACTATGGCTACACCTTC
J: TRBJ2-7; D: NA; V: TRBV19; size: medium-sized; CDR3: CASSIGARGYEQYF; DNA: TGTGCCAGTAGTATCGGGGCCCGGGGTTACGAGCAGTACTTC
J: TRBJ2-7; D: TRBD2; V: TRBV4-3; size: NA; CDR3: CASSQERLAGAYEQYF; DNA: TGCGCCAGCAGCCAAGAAAGACTAGCGGGGGCCTACGAGCAGTACTTC
J: TRBJ2-7; D: NA; V: TRBV10-2; size: NA; CDR3: CASSDYSVTYEQYF; DNA: TGCGCCAGCAGTGACTACTCAGTAACCTACGAGCAGTACTTC
J: TRBJ2-7; D: TRBD2; V: TRBV19; size: NA; CDR3: CACRRGDEQYF; DNA: TGTGCCTGCAGACGGGGGGACGAGCAGTACTTC
J: TRBJ2-7; D: TRBD2; V: TRBV7-2; size: once; CDR3: CASSSFSGGDPYEQYF; DNA: TGTGCCAGCAGCTCCTTTAGCGGGGGCGACCCCTACGAGCAGTACTTC
J: TRBJ2-7; D: NA; V: TRBV10-2; size: NA; CDR3: CASQEEGEFFEQYF; DNA: TGCGCCAGCCAAGAAGAGGGGGAGTTTTTTGAGCAGTACTTC
J: TRBJ1-2; D: NA; V: TRBV6-1; size: NA; CDR3: CASRDAPVPNYGYTF; DNA: TGTGCCAGCAGGGATGCTCCTGTCCCTAACTATGGCTACACCTTC
J: TRBJ2-2; D: TRBD1; V: TRBV11-2; size: NA; CDR3: CASSETGTGVSGELFF; DNA: TGTGCCAGCAGCGAGACCGGGACAGGGGTTTCCGGGGAGCTGTTTTTT
J: TRBJ2-2; D: NA; V: TRBV5-1; size: NA; CDR3: CASRSLSGRTAGELFF; DNA: TGCGCCAGCAGATCCTTGTCAGGGAGGACTGCCGGGGAGCTGTTTTTT
J: TRBJ2-1; D: TRBD2; V: TRBV4-3; size: NA; CDR3: CASSHLAGGSSEQFF; DNA: TGCGCCAGCAGCCACCTAGCGGGGGGCTCCTCTGAGCAGTTCTTC
J: TRBJ2-7; D: NA; V: TRBV7-2; size: NA; CDR3: CASSLATRTYEQYF; DNA: TGTGCCAGCAGCTTAGCTACGCGCACCTACGAGCAGTACTTC
J: TRBJ1-5; D: NA; V: TRBV6-6; size: NA; CDR3: CASSYSLSVQPQHF; DNA: TGTGCCAGCAGTTACTCGTTGAGTGTTCAGCCCCAGCATTTT
J: TRBJ1-1; D: NA; V: TRBV10-1; size: few; CDR3: CASSESRVLGSRNTEAFF; DNA: TGCGCCAGCAGTGAGTCTAGGGTATTGGGATCGAGGAACACTGAAGCTTTCTTT
J: TRBJ2-3; D: TRBD2; V: TRBV2; size: NA; CDR3: CASSRGLAGLDTQYF; DNA: TGTGCCAGCAGTCGAGGGCTAGCGGGACTAGATACGCAGTATTTT
J: TRBJ2-6; D: NA; V: TRBV30; size: once; CDR3: CAWSYIVLTGANVLTF; DNA: TGTGCCTGGAGCTATATAGTACTTACCGGGGCCAACGTCCTGACTTTC
J: TRBJ1-2; D: TRBD1; V: TRBV5-1; size: NA; CDR3: CASRPSTGREGGYTF; DNA: TGCGCCAGCAGACCCTCGACAGGGAGGGAGGGTGGCTACACCTTC
J: TRBJ1-1; D: NA; V: TRBV10-3; size: NA; CDR3: CAISATANTEAFF; DNA: TGTGCCATCAGTGCCACTGCGAACACTGAAGCTTTCTTT
J: TRBJ2-2; D: TRBD2; V: TRBV28; size: NA; CDR3: CASSEHAYGLAGNTGELFF; DNA: TGTGCCAGCAGTGAACACGCTTACGGACTAGCGGGGAACACCGGGGAGCTGTTTTTT
J: TRBJ2-3; D: TRBD2; V: TRBV28; size: NA; CDR3: CASSRGGRHTDTQYF; DNA: TGTGCCAGCAGTCGCGGGGGGCGGCACACAGATACGCAGTATTTT
J: TRBJ1-5; D: TRBD1; V: TRBV6-5; size: few; CDR3: CASSPTGVQPQHF; DNA: TGTGCCAGCAGCCCGACAGGGGTCCAGCCCCAGCATTTT
J: TRBJ2-2; D: NA; V: TRBV4-1; size: few; CDR3: CASSPLTGELFF; DNA: TGCGCCAGCAGCCCTTTGACCGGGGAGCTGTTTTTT
J: TRBJ2-1; D: TRBD1; V: TRBV5-1; size: NA; CDR3: CASSSGQGYNEQFF; DNA: TGCGCCAGCAGCTCAGGACAGGGCTACAATGAGCAGTTCTTC
J: TRBJ2-7; D: TRBD1; V: TRBV6-6; size: NA; CDR3: CASNAGQGAFHEQYF; DNA: TGTGCCAGCAACGCGGGACAGGGGGCTTTCCACGAGCAGTACTTC
J: TRBJ2-1; D: NA; V: TRBV5-1; size: NA; CDR3: CASSLWPARTYPQPVQFF; DNA: TGCGCCAGCAGCTTGTGGCCCGCGAGGACGTACCCTCAACCTGTGCAGTTCTTC
J: TRBJ2-2; D: NA; V: TRBV29-1; size: NA; CDR3: CSARGGTGELFF; DNA: TGCAGCGCGAGGGGGGGCACCGGGGAGCTGTTTTTT
J: TRBJ1-5; D: NA; V: TRBV4-1; size: NA; CDR3: CASSSWQRNQPQHF; DNA: TGCGCCAGCAGCTCTTGGCAGAGAAATCAGCCCCAGCATTTT
J: TRBJ1-1; D: NA; V: TRBV5-6; size: NA; CDR3: CASSWGSGTEAFF; DNA: TGTGCCAGCAGCTGGGGCTCGGGGACTGAAGCTTTCTTT
J: TRBJ2-1; D: TRBD2; V: TRBV5-4; size: NA; CDR3: CASSLPAGRGGYNEQFF; DNA: TGTGCCAGCAGCTTACCAGCGGGCCGGGGGGGCTACAATGAGCAGTTCTTC
J: TRBJ1-6; D: TRBD1; V: TRBV4-3; size: NA; CDR3: CASSQSGTGGRGVLHF; DNA: TGCGCCAGCAGCCAATCGGGGACAGGGGGCCGTGGGGTCCTCCACTTT
J: TRBJ2-7; D: TRBD1; V: TRBV7-6; size: NA; CDR3: CASSSGTGTYEQYF; DNA: TGTGCCAGCAGCTCCGGGACAGGAACCTACGAGCAGTACTTC
J: TRBJ1-4; D: TRBD1; V: TRBV19; size: NA; CDR3: CASSRRTGVNEKLFF; DNA: TGTGCCAGTAGTCGCAGAACAGGGGTTAATGAAAAACTGTTTTTT
J: TRBJ2-3; D: NA; V: TRBV29-1; size: NA; CDR3: CSVAGPPDRHTDTQYF; DNA: TGCAGCGTGGCGGGACCGCCTGATCGCCACACAGATACGCAGTATTTT
J: TRBJ1-6; D: NA; V: TRBV5-1; size: NA; CDR3: CASSLRTLWSPLHF; DNA: TGCGCCAGCAGCTTGCGGACCCTATGGTCACCCCTCCACTTT
J: TRBJ2-7; D: TRBD2; V: TRBV18; size: NA; CDR3: CASSPGGLAYEQYF; DNA: TGTGCCAGCTCACCAGGGGGACTAGCGTACGAGCAGTACTTC
J: TRBJ2-6; D: NA; V: TRBV5-4; size: NA; CDR3: CASSLGGDSGANVLTF; DNA: TGTGCCAGCAGCTTGGGGGGGGACTCTGGGGCCAACGTCCTGACTTTC
J: TRBJ1-2; D: TRBD1; V: TRBV9; size: few; CDR3: CASSVAKETGIGYTF; DNA: TGTGCCAGCAGCGTTGCGAAGGAGACAGGGATAGGCTACACCTTC
J: TRBJ1-1; D: TRBD1; V: TRBV5-1; size: NA; CDR3: CASSPGTANTEAFF; DNA: TGCGCCAGCAGCCCGGGGACAGCGAACACTGAAGCTTTCTTT
J: TRBJ2-3; D: TRBD2; V: TRBV29-1; size: NA; CDR3: CSVEGGSITDTQYF; DNA: TGCAGCGTTGAGGGAGGGTCCATCACAGATACGCAGTATTTT
J: TRBJ2-3; D: NA; V: TRBV7-2; size: NA; CDR3: CASSPIGGSTDTQYF; DNA: TGTGCCAGCAGCCCCATTGGAGGGAGCACAGATACGCAGTATTTT
J: TRBJ2-3; D: NA; V: TRBV15; size: few; CDR3: CATSFLLGTSTDTQYF; DNA: TGTGCCACCAGCTTTTTGTTAGGTACTAGCACAGATACGCAGTATTTT
J: TRBJ2-7; D: NA; V: TRBV15; size: once; CDR3: CATRLVGGPRSYEQYF; DNA: TGTGCCACCAGGCTCGTGGGGGGCCCAAGGTCCTACGAGCAGTACTTC
J: TRBJ1-2; D: NA; V: TRBV19; size: NA; CDR3: CAKCYGYTF; DNA: TGTGCCAAGTGCTATGGCTACACCTTC
J: TRBJ2-7; D: NA; V: TRBV27; size: NA; CDR3: CASSPGAGAEQYF; DNA: TGTGCCAGCAGCCCCGGGGCGGGGGCCGAGCAGTACTTC
J: TRBJ2-7; D: TRBD1; V: TRBV10-3; size: NA; CDR3: CAISGDSSYEQYF; DNA: TGTGCCATCAGTGGGGACAGTTCCTACGAGCAGTACTTC
J: TRBJ2-7; D: NA; V: TRBV28; size: NA; CDR3: CASSLSHEQYF; DNA: TGTGCCAGCAGTTTATCACACGAGCAGTACTTC
J: TRBJ1-1; D: NA; V: TRBV7-3; size: NA; CDR3: CASSFNRKTEAFF; DNA: TGTGCCAGCAGCTTTAATAGGAAGACTGAAGCTTTCTTT
J: TRBJ1-6; D: NA; V: TRBV5-1; size: NA; CDR3: CASRDGVRYSPLHF; DNA: TGCGCCAGCAGGGACGGGGTAAGGTATTCACCCCTCCACTTT